These 25 T cell receptor beta chains originate from one sample sequenced in a study of blood T cell repertoires in COVID-19. Sequencing was performed with immunoSEQ multiplex PCR; in TCRdb, only in-frame clones are kept and a portion is missing. The table includes around 200,000 clones, around nine tenths detected once. Source material: peripheral blood. The receptors shown here come from a man between 60 and 75 years old who had recovered from COVID-19.

This clone has just one count. The V call is TRBV6-5, the J call TRBJ1-2; perhaps TRBD1 as D (6 bases). Deletions cut 4 bases from V and 6 bases from J, with 18 bases between. Per the germline V gene, CDR1 is MNHEY and CDR2 is SVGAGI. CDR3 length: 15 amino acids. The CDR3 DNA follows: TGTGCCAGCAGTTCGGGGGGCAAGGGCTTCGATGGCTACACCTTC. It yields the protein CASSSGGKGFDGYTF.

This clone was counted a single time. The V gene is TRBV3-1 (or the pseudogene TRBV3-2), the J gene TRBJ1-1, with D maybe TRBD1 (6 bases). The V gene lost 0 bases and the J gene lost 5 bases, with 7 bases spanning the gap. The CDR3 contains 13 residues. Germline loops: CDR1 LGHDT, CDR2 YNNKEL (reference sequence). The CDR3 DNA is TGTGCCAGCAGCCAAGAGAGGGGGACTGAAGCTTTCTTT. Translation: CASSQERGTEAFF.

This rearrangement joins TRBV10-3 to TRBJ2-7, with 8 bases fitting TRBD1. V lost 6 bases and J lost 5; bases outside the gene matches: 12. The germline gives CDR1 ENHRY, CDR2 SYGVKD. This CDR3 is built from 15 residues. The CDR3 reads CAIRPSDRDSNEQYF. CDR3 nucleotides: TGTGCCATCAGGCCCTCGGACAGGGACTCTAACGAGCAGTACTTC.

The rearrangement joins TRBV4-2 to TRBJ2-7, with D perhaps TRBD2 (7 bases). V lost 2 bases to trimming and J lost 0 bases, with 20 bases between them. The CDR3 consists of 18 residues. Germline V CDR1 and CDR2: LGHNA, YNFKEQ. CDR3 region: CASSQTVSRGGNSYEQYF. CDR3 bases: TGTGCCAGCAGCCAAACTGTTTCCCGCGGGGGCAACTCCTACGAGCAGTACTTC.

This chain connects TRBV24-1 to TRBJ1-5, with D tentatively TRBD1 (5 bases). Germline lookup yields CDR1 KGHDR and CDR2 SFDVKD. Trimming pared 5 bases from V and 7 bases from J, leaving 11 bases between. This CDR3 has 13 residues. Here the CDR3 reads CATSGGGDQPQHF. DNA of the CDR3: TGTGCCACCAGTGGGGGGGGTGACCAGCCCCAGCATTTT.

The genes are TRBV27 and TRBJ1-2; unclear D gene. Germline V CDR1 and CDR2: MNHEY, SMNVEV (reference sequence). The CDR3 runs 14 residues. Trimming left V 2 bases short and J 2 bases short, with 9 bases between. CDR3 sequence reads: CASSLKRENYGYTF. The CDR3 region has the DNA TGTGCCAGCAGTTTAAAGAGGGAGAACTATGGCTACACCTTC.

The chain carries TRBV29-1 and TRBJ1-2, with D maybe TRBD1 (5 bases). Germline CDR1 reads SQVTM; CDR2 reads ANQGSEA. The CDR3 spans 13 residues. Trimming removed 4 bases from V and 3 bases from J, with 12 bases in between. CDR3 nucleotides: TGCAGCGTTGCCCAGGGTGCGGACTATGGCTACACCTTC. Encoded protein: CSVAQGADYGYTF.

The chain combines TRBV19 with TRBJ2-1; 8 bases fit TRBD2. V lost 11 bases to trimming and J lost 0 bases; unmatched junction nucleotides: 9. This CDR3 spans 15 amino acids. Germline assignment: CDR1 LNHDA and CDR2 SQIVND (reference sequence). CDR3 loop: CAVTSGPSSYNEQFF. The DNA of the CDR3 is TGTGCCGTAACTAGCGGCCCGAGCTCCTACAATGAGCAGTTCTTC.

The chain joins TRBV7-3 to TRBJ2-2; 7 bases line up with TRBD2. The CDR3 is 13 residues long. Trimming removed 8 bases from V and 5 bases from J; junction bases left unmatched: 5. Germline lookup yields CDR1 SGHTA and CDR2 FQGTGA. CDR3 coding DNA: TGTGCCAGCGCAGGGACTATGACCGGGGAGCTGTTTTTT. This encodes CASAGTMTGELFF.

The J gene is TRBJ2-7, the V gene TRBV4-1, with D tentatively TRBD1 (5 bases). CDR1 is MGHRA and CDR2 is YSYEKL in the germline V gene. The CDR3 length is 15 residues. Deletions cut 0 bases from V and 4 bases from J, with 13 bases between. CDR3 sequence reads: CASSQDPAGLYEQYF. The DNA of the CDR3 is TGCGCCAGCAGCCAAGATCCGGCAGGGTTGTACGAGCAGTACTTC.

The gene calls are TRBV18 and TRBJ2-1, with 10 nucleotides matching TRBD1. Germline CDR1 KGHSH, CDR2 LQKENI. CDR3 size: 14 residues. The junction had 2 bases not matched to a gene; V was cut back by 3 bases and J by 6 bases. The CDR3: CASSPDRGRNEQFF. The DNA for the CDR3 is TGTGCCAGCTCACCTGACAGGGGGCGCAATGAGCAGTTCTTC.

The genes are TRBV11-2 and TRBJ2-7; 9 positions match TRBD2. This CDR3 spans 15 amino acids. The V segment lost 5 bases and the J segment 7 bases; nucleotides outside the gene matches: 12. The germline gives CDR1 SGHAT, CDR2 FQNNGV. The CDR3 DNA follows: TGTGCCAGCAGCACTTTGGCGGGAGGGCTGTGGGAGCAGTACTTC. Its translation is CASSTLAGGLWEQYF.

This rearrangement joins TRBV3-1 (or the pseudogene TRBV3-2) to TRBJ2-4; D perhaps matches TRBD1 (6 bases). V was cut by 2 bases and J by 7 bases, with 9 bases left in between. From germline, CDR1 is LGHDT and CDR2 YNNKEL (reference sequence). This CDR3 comprises 13 residues. The CDR3 nucleotides read TGTGCCAGCAGCCAAAACAGGGAGAACATTCAGTACTTC. It encodes CASSQNRENIQYF.

The rearrangement links TRBV7-9 to TRBJ2-5; 9 bases are shared with TRBD1. Per germline, CDR1 SEHNR and CDR2 FQNEAQ (reference sequence). This CDR3 is built from 15 residues. After removal of 5 bases from V and 3 bases from J, the junction contained 7 bases not matched to a gene. This chain's CDR3 is CASSHVTGGEETQYF. In DNA, the CDR3 is TGTGCCAGCAGCCATGTCACAGGGGGCGAAGAGACCCAGTACTTC.

The gene calls are TRBV4-1 and TRBJ1-3; no clear D gene. V lost 4 bases and J lost 0, with 31 bases in between. From germline, CDR1 is MGHRA and CDR2 YSYEKL. The CDR3 runs 22 residues. CDR3 bases: TGCGCCAGCAGCCTTTTTTTTGGGTCTCCCTCGGGTCGCCGATACTCTGGAAACACCATATATTTT. Its protein product is CASSLFFGSPSGRRYSGNTIYF.

The chain recombines TRBV5-1 with TRBJ2-7, with 10 bases that match TRBD1. The CDR3 is 12 amino acids. The V gene's germline CDR1 is SGHRS and CDR2 YFSETQ. Germline trimming cut 7 bases from V and 4 bases from J; bases unmatched to any gene: 2. The CDR3: CASGDRGYEQYF. CDR3 nucleotide sequence: TGCGCCAGCGGGGACAGGGGTTACGAGCAGTACTTC.

This sequence joins TRBV30 and TRBJ1-3, with D maybe TRBD1 (5 bases). The V and J ends lost 0 bases and 4 bases respectively, with 16 bases between them. The CDR3 has 16 amino acids. CDR1 and CDR2 (germline): GTSNPN, SVGIG (reference sequence). DNA for the CDR3: TGTGCCTGGAGTGTACGGTGCGGGGCACGAGGAAACACCATATATTTT. It encodes CAWSVRCGARGNTIYF. The full variable domain, rest sourced from reference TRBV30 and TRBJ1-3, is SQTIHQWPATLVQPVGSPLSLECTVEGTSNPNLYWYRQAAGRGLQLLFYSVGIGQISSEVPQNLSASRPQDRQFILSSKKLLLSDSGFYLCAWSVRCGARGNTIYFGEGSWLTVV.

V usage is TRBV6-1 and J usage is TRBJ2-1; possibly TRBD2 for D (5 bases). With 5 bases removed from V and 3 bases from J, the gap between germline ends came to 8 bases. The CDR3 is 13 residues long. Germline CDR1 and CDR2: MNHNS and SASEGT. The CDR3 here is CASSTRDYNEQFF. CDR3 DNA: TGTGCCAGCAGTACCCGGGACTACAATGAGCAGTTCTTC.

The CDR3 DNA is TGTGCCGCCGAGGGCTCCTGGAGAAAAGGGCTGTTTTTT. This encodes CAAEGSWRKGLFF. The rearrangement links TRBV2 to TRBJ1-4; no reliable D call. The germline gives CDR1 SNHLY, CDR2 FYNNEI. The CDR3 has 13 amino acids. The germline V and J ends were trimmed by 11 bases and 14 bases, with 24 bases remaining between them.

The chain uses TRBV15 and TRBJ2-7; 8 nucleotides agree with TRBD1. The germline V gene encodes CDR1 LNHNV and CDR2 YYDKDF (reference sequence). The CDR3 length is 13 residues. V was clipped by 3 bases and J by 4 bases; unmatched bases: 2. CDR3 sequence reads: CATSRDREYEQYF. The CDR3 DNA sequence: TGTGCCACCAGCAGGGACAGGGAGTACGAGCAGTACTTC.

This sequence joins TRBV9 and TRBJ1-4; D might be TRBD1 (5 bases). V was clipped by 0 bases and J by 8 bases, with 23 bases between them. The CDR3 consists of 18 residues. Germline V gives CDR1 SGDLS, CDR2 YYNGEE. The CDR3 DNA is TGTGCCAGCAGCGTAGGAGAAAAGGTCTGGGGGGTAAGCGAAAAACTGTTTTTT. Its protein product is CASSVGEKVWGVSEKLFF.

The chain employs TRBV30 and TRBJ2-3, with a weak D call TRBD2 (5 bases). With 0 bases removed from V and 4 bases from J, the gap between germline ends came to 17 bases. Germline V gene sequence: CDR1 GTSNPN, CDR2 SVGIG (reference sequence). This CDR3 has 16 residues. CDR3 coding DNA: TGTGCCTGGAGTGTACTAGGACTCGGTAGACCAGATACGCAGTATTTT. It translates to CAWSVLGLGRPDTQYF.

This clone showed up just a few times. V usage is TRBV10-1 and J usage is TRBJ2-1, with 14 positions matching TRBD2. The CDR3 is 18 amino acids. J gave up 0 bases and V 8 bases, and 9 bases lay outside the gene matches. CDR1 and CDR2 (germline): WNHNN, SYGVQD (reference sequence). DNA of the CDR3: TGCGCCAGCTCTCCCGGGACTAGCGGGAGTCTCTCCTACAATGAGCAGTTCTTC. Its translation is CASSPGTSGSLSYNEQFF.

This clone has a single count. This chain joins TRBV12-3 or TRBV12-4 and TRBJ1-2; 7 nucleotides line up with TRBD1. The ends lost 7 bases at V and 8 bases at J; junction bases unmatched: 7. This CDR3 contains 12 residues. In nucleotides, the CDR3 is TGTGCCAGCACTCTAAGGGGGCTCGGCTACACCTTC. It yields the protein CASTLRGLGYTF.

The chain uses TRBV5-4 and TRBJ2-3; D perhaps matches TRBD1 (5 bases). The V end was cut by 3 bases, the J end by 2 bases, with 10 bases between. CDR3 length: 14 residues. The V gene's germline CDR1 is SGHNT and CDR2 YYREEE (reference sequence). CDR3 loop: CASSSWTNTDTQYF. The CDR3 DNA reads TGTGCCAGCAGCTCATGGACAAACACAGATACGCAGTATTTT.